This T cell receptor (beta chain) came from a study of identifying expanded T cells in peripheral blood. Profiled with immunoSEQ multiplex PCR; TCRdb holds only in-frame clones, not every one. Here the sample spans 70,000 to 95,000 clones, 88% being singletons. The CDR3 length is 15 residues. Germline CDR1 and CDR2: SGHNT and YYREEE (reference sequence). V lost 4 bases and J lost 9; bases outside the gene matches: 8. This receptor was identified in a person aged 18 to 69 in good health. Material: blood. The chain links TRBV5-4 to TRBJ2-1, with 12 bases matching TRBD2. In DNA, the CDR3 is TGTGCCAGCAGCACCTGGACTAGCGGGACCGCTGAGCAGTTCTTC. Translating it yields CASSTWTSGTAEQFF.